The 19 T cell receptor beta chains presented below share a single source sample, sequenced in a study of blood T cell repertoires in COVID-19. The repertoire was sequenced with immunoSEQ multiplex PCR; TCRdb's copy has only in-frame clones and lacks some. Of more than 25,000 clones in the sample, about 88% were seen once. The sequenced material came from peripheral blood. The receptors were gathered from a human donor with acute or convalescent COVID-19. The donor label of this sample is uncertain.

The rearrangement joins TRBV10-1 to TRBJ1-1; 10 bases are a match to TRBD1. The trim removed 6 bases at V and 2 bases at J, leaving 6 bases unmatched. Germline V CDR1 and CDR2: WNHNN, SYGVQD (reference sequence). The CDR3 is 15 residues long. CDR3 region: CASRRDRGANTEAFF. The CDR3 region has the DNA TGCGCCAGCAGGCGGGACAGGGGTGCCAACACTGAAGCTTTCTTT.

This clone was seen just once. The chain employs TRBV6-2 or TRBV6-3 and TRBJ2-5; tentative D call: TRBD2 (5 bases). From germline, CDR1 is MNHEY and CDR2 SVGEGT. V lost 0 bases, J lost 5 bases, and 13 bases lay in between. The CDR3 is 15 residues long. CDR3 protein: CASSYSRALLETQYF. The CDR3 coding sequence is TGTGCCAGCAGTTACTCGAGGGCCCTACTGGAGACCCAGTACTTC.

The genes are TRBV29-1 and TRBJ2-1, with 14 bases lining up with TRBD2. This CDR3 contains 14 residues. Germline trimming cut 6 bases from V and 9 bases from J; bases unmatched to any gene: 7. CDR1 is SQVTM and CDR2 is ANQGSEA in the germline V gene. CDR3 loop: CSVQGLAGVGEQFF. In DNA, the CDR3 is TGCAGCGTACAGGGACTAGCGGGAGTAGGTGAGCAGTTCTTC.

The gene calls are TRBV11-2 and TRBJ2-1; 9 bases match TRBD1. Germline values: CDR1 SGHAT, CDR2 FQNNGV. The length of the CDR3 is 14 residues. Trimming cost V 0 bases and J 12 bases; bases outside gene matches: 6. DNA of the CDR3: TGTGCCAGCAGCTTAGATAACAGGGGGCGCGGGCAGTTCTTC. This codes for CASSLDNRGRGQFF. Together with reference TRBV11-2 and TRBJ2-1, the CDR3 gives the full variable domain: EAGVAQSPRYKIIEKRQSVAFWCNPISGHATLYWYQQILGQGPKLLIQFQNNGVVDDSQLPKDRFSAERLKGVDSTLKIQPAKLEDSAVYLCASSLDNRGRGQFFGPGTRLTVL.

This clone was seen at least ten times. The chain recombines TRBV4-2 with TRBJ2-7; 7 nucleotides agree with TRBD2. This CDR3 is 17 amino acids long. Losses at the gene ends were 0 bases for V and 4 bases for J; bases not matched to a gene: 12. Germline assignment: CDR1 LGHNA and CDR2 YNFKEQ. As DNA, the CDR3 is TGTGCCAGCAGCCAAGAGAGAACGGGAGGAGTAGGATACGAGCAGTACTTC. Translating it yields CASSQERTGGVGYEQYF.

The chain carries TRBV6-5 and TRBJ1-2; 7 bases fit TRBD1. CDR3 length equals 15 residues. J was trimmed by 2 bases and V by 6 bases; bases with no gene match: 9. Germline assignment: CDR1 MNHEY and CDR2 SVGAGI. CDR3 nucleotide sequence: TGTGCCAGCAGAGCGACGACAGGGCGAAACTATGGCTACACCTTC. Translated, it gives CASRATTGRNYGYTF.

The V call is TRBV7-6, the J call TRBJ2-3; D might be TRBD1 (5 bases). V gave up 1 base and J gave up 3 bases, with 11 bases separating them. This CDR3 is 15 amino acids long. Germline V lookup: CDR1 SGHVS, CDR2 FNYEAQ. CDR3 sequence reads: CASSLVVRDTDTQYF. As DNA, the CDR3 is TGTGCCAGCAGCTTAGTGGTCAGGGATACAGATACGCAGTATTTT.

The V and J genes are TRBV6-5 and TRBJ2-7; 9 positions agree with TRBD2. This CDR3 is 14 amino acids long. Trimming took 9 bases from V and 7 from J; bases not matched to a gene: 13. CDR1 is MNHEY, CDR2 SVGAGI, per germline. CDR3 loop: CASQERGDFLEQYF. The CDR3 DNA reads as TGTGCCAGTCAAGAGCGGGGGGACTTCTTAGAGCAGTACTTC.

The chain employs TRBV6-6 and TRBJ1-1; no firm D call. The CDR3 loop spans 12 amino acids. Germline CDR1 is MNHNY and CDR2 is SVGAGI (reference sequence). Trimming took 5 bases from V and 11 from J, leaving 15 bases between them. The CDR3 DNA sequence: TGTGCCAGCAGTCTACGGGAGGCAGCGGCTTTCTTT. Protein: CASSLREAAAFF.

This chain uses TRBV15 with TRBJ1-1; possible D gene TRBD1, 5 bases. In germline, CDR1 is LNHNV, CDR2 YYDKDF (reference sequence). The germline V and J ends were trimmed by 3 bases and 4 bases, with 15 bases remaining between them. This CDR3 has 15 amino acids. CDR3: CATSRDTSQLTEAFF. Here the CDR3 DNA reads TGTGCCACCAGCAGGGACACATCACAACTCACTGAAGCTTTCTTT.

The gene calls are TRBV18 and TRBJ2-5, with D possibly being TRBD2 (7 bases). This CDR3 comprises 15 residues. The V gene lost 6 bases and the J gene lost 5 bases, with 19 bases spanning the gap. Germline CDR1 is KGHSH and CDR2 is LQKENI. CDR3 sequence (DNA): TGTGCCAGCTCCCCTCCGCGGGGGAGGGGGGAGACCCAGTACTTC. This gives the protein CASSPPRGRGETQYF.

This rearrangement joins TRBV7-3 to TRBJ2-3; TRBD2 matches at 8 bases. Trimming cost V 0 bases and J 7 bases; bases outside gene matches: 6. Germline V gene lookup returns CDR1 SGHTA and CDR2 FQGTGA. CDR3 length equals 15 residues. This CDR3 reads CASSLTSGGLNTQYF. CDR3 nucleotides: TGTGCCAGCAGCTTAACCAGCGGGGGTCTAAATACGCAGTATTTT. Drawing the rest from reference TRBV7-3 and TRBJ2-3, the complete variable domain is GAGVSQTPSNKVTEKGKYVELRCDPISGHTALYWYRQSLGQGPEFLIYFQGTGAADDSGLPNDRFFAVRPEGSVSTLKIQRTERGDSAVYLCASSLTSGGLNTQYFGPGTRLTVL.

J is TRBJ1-6 and V is TRBV4-1; tentatively, D is TRBD1 (6 bases). V was clipped by 6 bases and J by 5 bases, with 14 bases between them. Germline V gene sequence: CDR1 MGHRA, CDR2 YSYEKL. This CDR3 contains 15 residues. The CDR3 DNA reads TGCGCCAGCAGGCAAACAGGGCTAGATAATTCACCCCTCCACTTT. It codes for CASRQTGLDNSPLHF.

This chain uses TRBV5-8 with TRBJ1-6; 7 bases align to TRBD1. This CDR3 has 15 residues. CDR1 is SGHTS and CDR2 is YDEGEE in the germline V gene. Losses at the gene ends were 0 bases for V and 9 bases for J; bases not matched to a gene: 6. CDR3 DNA: TGTGCCAGCAGCTTGGAGGGGGCTGGTATTTCACCCCTCCACTTT. This gives the protein CASSLEGAGISPLHF. Supplemented by reference TRBV5-8 and TRBJ1-6, the full variable domain reads EAGVTQSPTHLIKTRGQQATLRCSPISGHTSVYWYQQALGLGLQFLLWYDEGEERNRGNFPPRFSGRQFPNYSSELNVNALELEDSALYLCASSLEGAGISPLHFGNGTRLTVT.

This clone was counted once. The V gene is TRBV18, the J gene TRBJ2-2; 11 bases align to TRBD2. Germline lookup yields CDR1 KGHSH and CDR2 LQKENI. CDR3 length: 17 amino acids. The junction had 6 bases not matched to a gene; V was cut back by 1 base and J by 5 bases. The CDR3 nucleotides are TGTGCCAGCTCACCACGCTTGACTAGCGGGAATACCGGGGAGCTGTTTTTT. Amino acid sequence: CASSPRLTSGNTGELFF.

The chain uses TRBV7-2 and TRBJ2-7; 9 positions agree with TRBD1. The CDR3 is made up of 15 amino acids. The V and J ends lost 1 base and 2 bases, in that order; junction bases with no gene match: 3. Germline V gene data show CDR1 as SGHTA and CDR2 as FQGNSA. In DNA form, the CDR3 reads TGTGCCAGCAGCTTAGGCGGGACAGGGACCTACGAGCAGTACTTC. Its protein is CASSLGGTGTYEQYF.

The chain carries TRBV3-1 (or the pseudogene TRBV3-2) and TRBJ2-2, with 10 nucleotides matching TRBD2. J was trimmed by 1 base and V by 6 bases; bases with no gene match: 8. The length of the CDR3 is 17 residues. Germline CDR1 reads LGHDT; CDR2 reads YNNKEL (reference sequence). The CDR3 sequence is CASRLGLAAKNTGELFF. The CDR3 nucleotides read TGTGCCAGCAGACTCGGACTAGCGGCTAAGAACACCGGGGAGCTGTTTTTT.

This clone was counted only a few times. The rearrangement joins TRBV5-4 to TRBJ1-2; 7 bases are shared with TRBD1. V lost 2 bases to trimming and J lost 8 bases; unmatched junction nucleotides: 6. This CDR3 region has 13 residues. CDR1 and CDR2 from the germline V gene are SGHNT and YYREEE (reference sequence). In DNA, the CDR3 is TGTGCCAGCAGCTTCCAGGGGGTAGACGGCTACACCTTC. It codes for CASSFQGVDGYTF.

This sequence joins TRBV18 and TRBJ1-4; D not resolved. The germline V and J ends were trimmed by 3 bases and 7 bases, with 12 bases remaining between them. Germline V gives CDR1 KGHSH, CDR2 LQKENI. The CDR3 covers 14 residues. CDR3 loop: CASSPQANGEKLFF. CDR3 nucleotides: TGTGCCAGCTCACCGCAGGCGAACGGTGAAAAACTGTTTTTT.